This TCR beta chain derives from a study of T cell repertoires in cytomegalovirus infection. Study-wide background: Public TCR beta signatures provided an indication of both CMV infection and a matching HLA type. Study-level results: Accumulated public TCR beta family frequency recognized individuals carrying CMV together with the relevant HLA. HLA-C-restricted CMV-specific TCR beta clonotypes prevailed in the ex vivo response.

This CDR3 has 16 residues. Trimming took 3 bases from V and 7 from J; bases not matched to a gene: 10. About this clonotype: Its antigen is unidentified.

TCRdb ran MiXCR on the reads and lists one entry per CDR3 protein. The profile shows approximately 700,000 distinct CDR3 sequences, approximately 34% of them singletons. The clonotype was recovered from a human donor in good health (CMV status not recorded). Some clones in this sample may be carry-over from other donors' samples. Material for sequencing was PBMCs. The chain carries TRBV12-3 or TRBV12-4 and TRBJ2-2; 8 nucleotides match TRBD2. CDR3 sequence: CASSLTRGRKNGELFF. For the CDR3, the DNA is TGTGCCAGCAGTTTGACTCGCGGGAGGAAGAACGGGGAGCTGTTTTTT.